One and the same sample provided the 32 T cell receptor beta chains below, sequenced in a study of T cells in Graves' hyperthyroidism and ophthalmopathy (dated 2019 in TCRdb). Receptor libraries were prepared by multiplex PCR. The instrument was an Illumina HiSeq 2000. The TCR beta CDR3 regions were amplified from the RNA transcripts. For the first round of RT-PCR on the TCR CDR3, the HTBI primer set was used together with the Qiagen OneStep RT-PCR kit. The public reads were run again by TCRdb, first through fastp at Q25 and then through MiXCR, and only productive beta chains were kept. Rows with one shared CDR3 protein collapse into an entry with the most common genes and DNA. The sample data list fewer than 700,000 distinct CDR3 sequences, and roughly 15% of these were observed just once. Together, the top ten hold approximately 3.9% of the sample. Sequencing was done on a sample of blood. All receptors derive from a young woman with Graves' hyperthyroidism.

V gene TRBV19 combines with J gene TRBJ2-7; D gene uncertain. This CDR3 has 14 amino acids. Trimming stripped 3 bases from V and 0 bases from J, with 9 bases between. CDR1 is LNHDA, CDR2 SQIVND, per germline (reference sequence). The CDR3 loop reads CASSIQISSYEQYF. DNA for the CDR3: TGTGCCAGTAGTATCCAAATAAGCTCCTACGAGCAGTACTTC.

The chain carries TRBV4-1 and TRBJ1-4, with a weak D call TRBD1 (6 bases). Trimming removed 4 bases at V and 7 bases at J, with 13 bases between. Germline V gives CDR1 MGHRA, CDR2 YSYEKL. This CDR3 contains 14 residues. The chain's CDR3 is CASSLRGAGEKLFF. The CDR3, as DNA: TGCGCCAGCAGCCTCCGGGGGGCAGGTGAAAAACTGTTTTTT.

This clonotype occurred a few times. The rearrangement uses TRBV10-1 and TRBJ2-3; maybe TRBD1 (5 bases). The CDR3 spans 12 residues. V gave up 6 bases and J gave up 6 bases, with 10 bases separating them. CDR1 WNHNN and CDR2 SYGVQD come from the germline V gene (reference sequence). The CDR3 sequence: CASRGVADTQYF. The CDR3 region has the DNA TGCGCCAGCAGAGGGGTTGCGGATACGCAGTATTTT.

As for this clonotype: It may be a read error: a sequence one base away is much more abundant. The V and J genes are TRBV30 and TRBJ2-1; 8 nucleotides line up with TRBD2. CDR3 length: 11 residues. Unmatched junction bases numbered 6, after V lost 8 bases and J lost 9 bases. Germline CDR1 and CDR2: GTSNPN and SVGIG (reference sequence). CDR3 in DNA: TGTGCCGGGACTAGGGCATTTGAGCAGTTCTTC. Translated, it gives CAGTRAFEQFF.

Many counts were recorded for this clonotype. The V gene is TRBV2, the J gene TRBJ2-7; TRBD2 matches at 13 bases. Germline CDR1 is SNHLY and CDR2 is FYNNEI. This CDR3 region has 15 residues. V lost 4 bases to trimming and J lost 6 bases; unmatched junction nucleotides: 6. CDR3: CASSAPTSGRIEQYF. CDR3 coding DNA: TGTGCCAGCAGTGCCCCGACTAGCGGGAGGATCGAGCAGTACTTC.

This clonotype has a count of ten or more. V is TRBV10-3 and J is TRBJ2-1, with D hard to call. CDR1 is ENHRY, CDR2 SYGVKD, per germline. Trimming took off 8 bases at V and 5 bases at J, with 13 bases between the two ends. The CDR3 has 13 amino acids. As DNA, the CDR3 is TGTGCCATCGGCCTAGGCAGGAACAATGAGCAGTTCTTC. Its translation: CAIGLGRNNEQFF.

This clonotype was seen at least ten times. This chain joins TRBV29-1 and TRBJ2-4; a possible D gene is TRBD1 (5 bases). V gave up 4 bases and J gave up 6 bases, with 10 bases separating them. The CDR3 totals 12 residues. Germline lookup yields CDR1 SQVTM and CDR2 ANQGSEA. CDR3: CSVGQSRNIQYF. CDR3 nucleotides: TGCAGCGTTGGACAGTCCAGAAACATTCAGTACTTC.

The genes are TRBV7-9 and TRBJ2-2; no definite D call. V lost 6 bases, J lost 0 bases, and 8 bases lay in between. The V gene's germline CDR1 is SEHNR and CDR2 FQNEAQ (reference sequence). The CDR3 extends over 14 amino acids. CDR3 sequence (DNA): TGTGCCAGCAGTGAAGGGACGAACACCGGGGAGCTGTTTTTT. This translates into CASSEGTNTGELFF.

The rearrangement links TRBV30 to TRBJ2-3; unclear D gene. Germline-derived CDR1 and CDR2 are GTSNPN and SVGIG (reference sequence). This CDR3 region has 13 residues. V was cut by 0 bases and J by 6 bases, with 10 bases left in between. CDR3: CAWSVLIGDTQYF. As DNA, the CDR3 is TGTGCCTGGAGTGTCCTTATCGGGGATACGCAGTATTTT.

This chain uses TRBV28 with TRBJ1-6; 7 bases line up with TRBD1. Trimming at V came to 2 bases and at J to 6 bases, leaving 4 bases not matched to a gene. This CDR3 is built from 15 residues. Looked up from germline, CDR1 is MDHEN and CDR2 is SYDVKM. CDR3 region: CASSLIGGGNSPLHF. The CDR3 DNA follows: TGTGCCAGCAGTTTAATAGGGGGCGGTAATTCACCCCTCCACTTT.

The gene calls are TRBV19 and TRBJ2-4, with D possibly being TRBD2 (6 bases). The CDR3 runs 17 residues. V was cut by 2 bases and J by 3 bases, with 17 bases left in between. The germline V gene encodes CDR1 LNHDA and CDR2 SQIVND (reference sequence). DNA for the CDR3: TGTGCCAGTAGTATATCCCACCCCCGGGACTTCAAAAACATTCAGTACTTC. It specifies CASSISHPRDFKNIQYF. Using reference TRBV19 and TRBJ2-4 for the parts outside the CDR3, the full variable domain is DGGITQSPKYLFRKEGQNVTLSCEQNLNHDAMYWYRQDPGQGLRLIYYSQIVNDFQKGDIAEGYSVSREKKESFPLTVTSAQKNPTAFYLCASSISHPRDFKNIQYFGAGTRLSVL.

In its sample, this clonotype was seen many times. CDR3 loop: CASSPPGSGVLNEQFF. The CDR3 DNA sequence: TGTGCCAGCTCACCACCCGGGTCAGGGGTCCTCAATGAGCAGTTCTTC. The chain recombines TRBV18 with TRBJ2-1, with TRBD1 as a possible D gene (6 bases). V was shortened by 0 bases and J by 6 bases, with 15 bases between the two germline ends. In germline, CDR1 is KGHSH, CDR2 LQKENI. CDR3 length: 16 amino acids.

This clonotype was counted at least ten times. This chain connects TRBV20-1 to TRBJ2-1; D uncertain. Looked up from germline, CDR1 is DFQATT and CDR2 is SNEGSKA (reference sequence). This CDR3 is 13 amino acids long. The V end lost 4 bases, the J end lost 2 bases, and 9 bases lay between the germline ends. The CDR3 region has the DNA TGCAGTGCTACCATATTCACCTACAATGAGCAGTTCTTC. Protein: CSATIFTYNEQFF.

A note on this clonotype: This could be a read error, since a much larger clone is one nucleotide away. V and J are TRBV5-1 and TRBJ2-1, with 9 bases aligning to TRBD2. Germline V CDR1 and CDR2: SGHRS, YFSETQ. This CDR3 contains 16 residues. CDR3 in amino acids: CPSSKTSGSSYNEQFF. CDR3 nucleotide sequence: TGCCCCAGCAGCAAGACTAGCGGTAGCTCCTACAATGAGCAGTTCTTC.

The V gene is TRBV9, the J gene TRBJ1-1; D might be TRBD1 (6 bases). The CDR3 totals 13 residues. Trimming cost V 6 bases and J 1 base, with 10 bases left between them. Germline-derived CDR1 and CDR2 are SGDLS and YYNGEE. The CDR3 is CASKGEWNTEAFF. DNA for the CDR3: TGTGCCAGCAAGGGGGAATGGAACACTGAAGCTTTCTTT. Filled out from reference TRBV9 and TRBJ1-1, the complete variable domain reads DSGVTQTPKHLITATGQRVTLRCSPRSGDLSVYWYQQSLDQGLQFLIQYYNGEERAKGNILERFSAQQFPDLHSELNLSSLELGDSALYFCASKGEWNTEAFFGQGTRLTVV.

The J gene is TRBJ1-6, the V gene TRBV6-5, with D uncertain. CDR1 is MNHEY and CDR2 is SVGAGI in the germline V gene. Deletions cut 2 bases from V and 9 bases from J, with 14 bases between. CDR3 length: 15 amino acids. CDR3: CASSYSSGYGSPLHF. CDR3 bases: TGTGCCAGCAGTTACAGTTCCGGGTACGGTTCACCCCTCCACTTT.

This clonotype was recorded many times. The V gene is TRBV6-2 or TRBV6-3, the J gene TRBJ2-2, with 12 nucleotides matching TRBD2. The germline gives CDR1 MNHEY, CDR2 SVGEGT. V shed 5 bases, J shed 0 bases, and the junction held 7 bases outside the gene matches. This CDR3 is built from 18 residues. CDR3 amino acids: CASSPTSGRFANTGELFF. The CDR3 DNA follows: TGTGCCAGCAGTCCAACTAGCGGGAGGTTCGCGAACACCGGGGAGCTGTTTTTT.

This chain uses TRBV30 with TRBJ1-2, with D unresolved. Trimming left V 3 bases short and J 0 bases short, with 8 bases between. Germline values: CDR1 GTSNPN, CDR2 SVGIG (reference sequence). This CDR3 comprises 13 residues. Here the CDR3 reads CAWSRISNYGYTF. The CDR3 nucleotides read TGTGCCTGGAGCAGGATCTCTAACTATGGCTACACCTTC.

At least ten counts were recorded for this clonotype. CDR3 residues: CASSARDYYEQYF. As DNA, the CDR3 is TGTGCCAGCAGCGCCCGGGACTACTACGAGCAGTACTTC. The chain links TRBV11-2 to TRBJ2-7; 7 bases match TRBD2. V was clipped by 5 bases and J by 3 bases; unmatched bases: 4. Germline CDR1 is SGHAT and CDR2 is FQNNGV. The CDR3 is 13 amino acids.

This clonotype was detected a few times. This chain links TRBV6-5 with TRBJ2-7; 7 bases align to TRBD2. V dropped 3 bases and J dropped 2; count of bases not matched to a gene: 4. In germline, CDR1 is MNHEY, CDR2 SVGAGI. CDR3 length: 14 residues. The CDR3 nucleotides read TGTGCCAGCAGTTATGGACTAGATGCCTACGAGCAGTACTTC. Its protein product is CASSYGLDAYEQYF.

In its sample, this clonotype was seen many times. The chain has TRBV2 and TRBJ1-4; no clear D. CDR3 length equals 13 residues. Trimming removed 6 bases from V and 6 bases from J, with 11 bases in between. Germline V CDR1 and CDR2: SNHLY, FYNNEI. The CDR3 bases are TGTGCCAGCAGGACGACTCGGGATGAAAAACTGTTTTTT. Translating gives CASRTTRDEKLFF. The full variable domain, completed using reference TRBV2 and TRBJ1-4, is EPEVTQTPSHQVTQMGQEVILRCVPISNHLYFYWYRQILGQKVEFLVSFYNNEISEKSEIFDDQFSVERPDGSNFTLKIRSTKLEDSAMYFCASRTTRDEKLFFGSGTQLSVL.

This clonotype has more than one count but fewer than ten. The chain links TRBV5-6 to TRBJ1-1; no reliable D call. V was pared by 4 bases and J by 4 bases, with 17 bases between. The length of the CDR3 is 15 residues. The germline CDR1 and CDR2 sequences are SGHDT and YYEEEE. The CDR3 region has the DNA TGTGCCAGCAGCCCCCATGCAATGGCGAGCACTGAAGCTTTCTTT. This codes for CASSPHAMASTEAFF.

This clonotype was seen at least ten times. V and J are TRBV11-1 and TRBJ2-1; 11 bases agree with TRBD2. Germline V gene data show CDR1 as SGHAT and CDR2 as FQDESV (reference sequence). The CDR3 runs 18 residues. With 5 bases clipped from V and 2 bases from J, the junction kept 11 bases outside the gene matches. The CDR3 DNA is TGTGCCAGCAGCCCGAGAGGGCTAGCGGGAGGCGCCTACAATGAGCAGTTCTTC. Amino acids: CASSPRGLAGGAYNEQFF.

The rearrangement joins TRBV20-1 to TRBJ2-2, with TRBD1 matching 7 bases. Germline CDR1 and CDR2: DFQATT and SNEGSKA (reference sequence). The CDR3 contains 14 residues. Trimming cost V 1 base and J 4 bases; bases outside gene matches: 3. CDR3 sequence: CSARVHRGTGELFF. DNA of the CDR3: TGCAGTGCTAGAGTTCACAGGGGCACCGGGGAGCTGTTTTTT.

This clonotype was counted only a few times. The rearrangement joins TRBV7-2 to TRBJ2-1; the D is unclear. The V gene's germline CDR1 is SGHTA and CDR2 FQGNSA. There are 16 residues in the CDR3. Trimming shortened V by 4 bases and J by 0 bases, and 13 bases separated the two germline ends. The CDR3 protein is CASSSDAPDSYNEQFF. The CDR3, as DNA: TGTGCCAGCAGCTCGGACGCGCCCGACTCCTACAATGAGCAGTTCTTC.

This clonotype was recorded many times. The chain recombines TRBV3-1 with TRBJ2-3; TRBD1 matches 7 bases. The CDR3 loop spans 12 amino acids. V lost 6 bases to trimming and J lost 8 bases; unmatched junction nucleotides: 5. Germline V gene data show CDR1 as LGHDT and CDR2 as YNNKEL (reference sequence). The DNA for the CDR3 is TGTGCCAGCAGTCCCGACAGGGCTACGCAGTATTTT. Encoded protein: CASSPDRATQYF.

This clonotype turned up a few times. The J gene is TRBJ2-7, the V gene TRBV6-1, with 10 bases lining up with TRBD1. The CDR3 covers 13 residues. V was clipped by 9 bases and J by 3 bases; unmatched bases: 5. CDR1 is MNHNS, CDR2 SASEGT, per germline. This chain's CDR3 is CASRDRGYYEQYF. The CDR3 nucleotides read TGTGCCAGTCGGGACAGGGGTTACTACGAGCAGTACTTC.

J is TRBJ2-7 and V is TRBV28; the match to TRBD2 covers 9 bases. Losses at the gene ends were 5 bases for V and 7 bases for J; bases not matched to a gene: 12. The germline V gene encodes CDR1 MDHEN and CDR2 SYDVKM. The CDR3 loop spans 15 amino acids. DNA of the CDR3: TGTGCCAGCAGTCCCCGGGTAGCGGGAGAGCAAGAGCAGTACTTC. It translates to CASSPRVAGEQEQYF.

This chain joins TRBV2 and TRBJ1-6; D gene ambiguous. Trimming left V 7 bases short and J 7 bases short, with 11 bases between. Germline V gives CDR1 SNHLY, CDR2 FYNNEI. This CDR3 has 13 amino acids. The CDR3 is CASIYNINSPLHF. CDR3 DNA sequence: TGTGCCAGCATTTACAACATAAATTCACCCCTCCACTTT.

This sequence joins TRBV19 and TRBJ2-3, with TRBD1 identical over 9 bases. The germline gives CDR1 LNHDA, CDR2 SQIVND (reference sequence). The V segment lost 7 bases and the J segment 0 bases; nucleotides outside the gene matches: 8. The CDR3 runs 16 residues. For the CDR3, the DNA is TGTGCCAGTACCGACAGGGGGGGCAGAAGCACAGATACGCAGTATTTT. As protein: CASTDRGGRSTDTQYF.

This clonotype was found a few times. The chain combines TRBV12-3 or TRBV12-4 with TRBJ2-4; the D gene is possibly TRBD1 (6 bases). Trimming left V 7 bases short and J 2 bases short, with 15 bases between. The CDR3 has 15 residues. DNA of the CDR3: TGTGCCAGCACCCCGCTCCGGGACACCAAAAACATTCAGTACTTC. Encoded protein: CASTPLRDTKNIQYF.

This clonotype was found many times. The chain couples TRBV10-3 to TRBJ2-1, with D tentatively TRBD2 (6 bases). V lost 10 bases and J 9 bases, leaving 16 bases between the germline ends. Looked up from germline, CDR1 is ENHRY and CDR2 is SYGVKD. CDR3 length: 12 residues. CDR3 nucleotides: TGTGCCACCTCGCCCCTAGCGAGTGAGCAGTTCTTC. Its protein is CATSPLASEQFF.